The clone carrying this T cell receptor beta chain occurred a few times. Its target is unknown. A single record per CDR3 protein comes from TCRdb applying MiXCR to the reads. The sample consists of 250,000 to 400,000 distinct CDR3 sequences, around 25% of them appearing once. Trimming removed 0 bases from V and 6 bases from J, with 19 bases in between. Germline V gene lookup returns CDR1 SGHDN and CDR2 FVKESK. This CDR3 has 17 amino acids. The sample is drawn from a study of T cell repertoires in cytomegalovirus infection. Findings and caveats of the study: Cumulated frequencies of public TCR beta families served to identify carriers of CMV plus the relevant HLA.

This chain joins TRBV14 and TRBJ2-3; D is unresolved. This specimen was cultured PBMCs, taken from culture after CMV antigen stimulation. This receptor was taken from a human donor in good health (CMV status not recorded). Some clones in this sample may be carry-over from other donors' samples. CDR3 nucleotides: TGTGCCAGCAGCCAAGATTTCAGCTTAGACGAAGCGGATACGCAGTATTTT. Its protein product is CASSQDFSLDEADTQYF.